The rows below give T cell receptor beta chains drawn from one sample of a study of T cells in Graves' hyperthyroidism and ophthalmopathy. TCRdb ran MiXCR on the multiplex PCR reads and lists one entry per CDR3 protein. The sample contains about 840,000 distinct CDR3 sequences, 38% of which appear only once. The source material was blood. These receptor sequences come from a man aged 18 to 29 with Graves' hyperthyroidism. CDR3s include the opening cysteine and the closing phenylalanine or tryptophan. Each record gives: D gene, V gene, clone size, J gene, CDR3 protein, CDR3 DNA. D genes are given only for firm matches. Only some rows state a clone size, as once, few, many or a class for expanded clones.

-	TRBV29-1	-	TRBJ2-3	CSVGLRGRTDTQYF	TGCAGCGTTGGGTTAAGGGGACGCACAGATACGCAGTATTTT
TRBD2	TRBV10-3	-	TRBJ2-3	CAIRTSGGASDTQYF	TGTGCCATCAGGACTAGCGGGGGGGCATCAGATACGCAGTATTTT
-	TRBV29-1	-	TRBJ1-2	CSAAEDYGYTF	TGCAGCGCCGCAGAAGACTATGGCTACACCTTC
TRBD1	TRBV10-3	-	TRBJ1-5	CATRGQAPYQPQHF	TGTGCCACCCGCGGACAGGCCCCCTATCAGCCCCAGCATTTT
-	TRBV5-1	many	TRBJ2-7	CASSRNSYEQYF	TGCGCCAGCAGTCGTAATTCCTACGAGCAGTACTTC
-	TRBV5-5	-	TRBJ2-7	CASSLTARSYEQYF	TGTGCCAGCAGCTTGACGGCTAGATCCTACGAGCAGTACTTC
-	TRBV7-2	-	TRBJ2-7	CASSLDKVVQYF	TGTGCCAGCAGCTTAGATAAGGTGGTGCAGTACTTC
-	TRBV7-8	-	TRBJ2-7	CASSYRDTRSYEQYF	TGTGCCAGCAGCTACCGGGATACGAGGTCCTACGAGCAGTACTTC
-	TRBV11-1	-	TRBJ2-2	CASTEMGVTGELFF	TGTGCCAGCACCGAGATGGGGGTCACCGGGGAGCTGTTTTTT
TRBD1	TRBV7-9	-	TRBJ2-7	CASSPPAGTVFTYEQYF	TGTGCCAGCAGCCCCCCCGCCGGGACAGTATTTACCTACGAGCAGTACTTC
-	TRBV20-1	few	TRBJ2-5	CSARDRETVGTQYF	TGCAGTGCTAGAGACAGGGAAACCGTGGGGACCCAGTACTTC
TRBD2	TRBV10-3	once	TRBJ2-5	CAISEGLAGPPKHHF	TGTGCCATCAGTGAAGGACTAGCGGGACCTCCGAAACACCACTTC
-	TRBV12-3/TRBV12-4	many	TRBJ1-2	CASSDSGSYGYTF	TGTGCCAGCAGTGATAGTGGCAGCTATGGCTACACCTTC
-	TRBV29-1	-	TRBJ2-7	CSVDSGGRVGEQYF	TGCAGCGTTGATTCCGGGGGCAGGGTTGGCGAGCAGTACTTC
TRBD1	TRBV7-9	few	TRBJ1-3	CASREGAPLSGNTIYF	TGTGCCAGCAGAGAGGGGGCCCCACTCTCTGGAAACACCATATATTTT
TRBD2	TRBV24-1	-	TRBJ2-5	CASSFAGEGETQYF	TGTGCCAGCAGTTTTGCGGGAGAGGGGGAGACCCAGTACTTC
-	TRBV7-8	many	TRBJ2-5	CASSPAVGGSKTQYF	TGTGCCAGCAGCCCCGCAGTTGGGGGCTCGAAGACCCAGTACTTC
-	TRBV4-1	-	TRBJ2-5	CASTSEGETQYF	TGCGCCAGCACGTCGGAGGGGGAGACCCAGTACTTC
-	TRBV7-8	few	TRBJ2-5	CASSLALLASQETQYF	TGTGCCAGCAGCTTAGCTCTTTTGGCTTCCCAAGAGACCCAGTACTTC
-	TRBV7-2	many	TRBJ1-1	CASSPKTTPPSFF	TGTGCCAGCAGCCCCAAGACGACTCCGCCATCATTCTTT
-	TRBV29-1	many	TRBJ1-2	CSVDPGGIYGYTF	TGCAGCGTTGATCCCGGGGGCATATATGGCTACACCTTC
-	TRBV19	-	TRBJ1-1	CASLGVMAFF	TGTGCCAGTCTGGGGGTAATGGCTTTCTTT
-	TRBV10-3	-	TRBJ1-5	CAISVPGEVQPQHF	TGTGCCATCAGTGTACCAGGGGAGGTCCAGCCCCAGCATTTT
-	TRBV12-3/TRBV12-4	few	TRBJ1-5	CASSFRQGHNQPQHF	TGTGCCAGCAGTTTCAGGCAGGGACACAATCAGCCCCAGCATTTT
TRBD1	TRBV20-1	few	TRBJ1-1	CSANRDPPYTGDTEAFF	TGCAGTGCCAACCGGGACCCCCCATATACAGGGGACACTGAAGCTTTCTTT
-	TRBV4-1	few	TRBJ1-2	CASSQVDASYGYTF	TGCGCCAGCAGCCAAGTCGACGCCTCCTATGGCTACACCTTC
-	TRBV12-3/TRBV12-4	-	TRBJ1-1	CASNYRMGGTAFF	TGTGCCAGCAACTATAGGATGGGTGGAACTGCTTTCTTT
-	TRBV5-1	few	TRBJ2-7	CASSLGAGGAGAYEQYF	TGCGCCAGCAGCTTGGGGGCAGGGGGCGCGGGAGCCTACGAGCAGTACTTC
-	TRBV9	once	TRBJ1-1	CASSVENTEALF	TGTGCCAGCAGCGTAGAGAACACTGAAGCTCTCTTT
TRBD1	TRBV19	-	TRBJ1-1	CASTWTGDTEAFF	TGTGCCAGTACTTGGACAGGTGACACTGAAGCTTTCTTT
-	TRBV7-8	-	TRBJ1-1	CASSQELDRLNTEAFF	TGTGCCAGCAGCCAAGAATTAGACAGGTTGAACACTGAAGCTTTCTTT
-	TRBV19	many	TRBJ1-5	CASSLRQVSNQPQHF	TGTGCCAGTAGTTTGAGACAGGTTAGCAATCAGCCCCAGCATTTT
TRBD1	TRBV20-1	many	TRBJ2-5	CSAPGQAWETQYF	TGCAGTGCCCCTGGACAGGCCTGGGAGACCCAGTACTTC
-	TRBV7-3	few	TRBJ2-2	CASSSGTFNTGKLFF	TGTGCCAGCAGCTCCGGGACTTTCAACACCGGGAAGCTGTTTTTT
-	TRBV25-1	-	TRBJ2-7	CASSEYPGYEQYF	TGTGCCAGCAGTGAGTATCCAGGGTACGAGCAGTACTTC
TRBD1	TRBV2	many	TRBJ1-5	CASSLDRGLLQPQHF	TGTGCCAGCAGTCTCGACAGGGGGCTGCTTCAGCCCCAGCATTTT
TRBD2	TRBV14	few	TRBJ2-7	CASGLAHYEQYF	TGTGCCAGCGGACTAGCTCACTACGAGCAGTACTTC
-	TRBV29-1	-	TRBJ1-2	CSVEDSGAHYGYTF	TGCAGCGTTGAAGATTCAGGGGCACACTATGGCTACACCTTC
TRBD2	TRBV20-1	-	TRBJ2-2	CSARAQGVGGANTGELFF	TGCAGTGCTAGAGCGCAAGGTGTGGGGGGGGCGAACACCGGGGAGCTGTTTTTT
-	TRBV6-5	few	TRBJ1-5	CASSSEGSNQPQHF	TGTGCCAGCAGTTCAGAGGGATCAAATCAGCCCCAGCATTTT
-	TRBV25-1	-	TRBJ1-1	CASAVGADTEAFF	TGTGCCAGCGCCGTAGGCGCGGACACTGAAGCTTTCTTT
-	TRBV10-3	once	TRBJ1-5	CAISEGSLGDNHQPQHF	TGTGCCATCAGTGAGGGATCCTTAGGCGACAACCATCAGCCCCAGCATTTT
-	TRBV7-2	-	TRBJ2-2	CASSLVGVYDTGELFF	TGTGCCAGCAGTTTAGTCGGAGTTTATGACACCGGGGAGCTGTTTTTT
-	TRBV7-2	-	TRBJ2-7	CASSRTPLTSEQYF	TGTGCCAGCAGCAGGACTCCTTTAACATCCGAGCAGTACTTC